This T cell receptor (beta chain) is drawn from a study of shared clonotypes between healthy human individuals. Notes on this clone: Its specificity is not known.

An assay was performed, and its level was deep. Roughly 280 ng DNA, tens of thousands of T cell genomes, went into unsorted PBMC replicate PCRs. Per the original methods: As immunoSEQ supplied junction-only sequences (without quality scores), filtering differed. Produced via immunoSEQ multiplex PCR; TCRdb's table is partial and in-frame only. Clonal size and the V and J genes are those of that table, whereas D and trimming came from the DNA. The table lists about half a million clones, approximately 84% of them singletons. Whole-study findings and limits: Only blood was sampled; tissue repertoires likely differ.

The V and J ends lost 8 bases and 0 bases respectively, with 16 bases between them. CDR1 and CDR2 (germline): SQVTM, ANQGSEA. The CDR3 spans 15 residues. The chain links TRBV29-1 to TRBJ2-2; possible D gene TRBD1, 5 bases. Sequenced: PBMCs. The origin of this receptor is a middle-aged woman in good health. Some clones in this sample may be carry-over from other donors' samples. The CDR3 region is CSFRGGPANTGELFF. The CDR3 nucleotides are TGCAGCTTTAGGGGTGGGCCGGCGAACACCGGGGAGCTGTTTTTT.